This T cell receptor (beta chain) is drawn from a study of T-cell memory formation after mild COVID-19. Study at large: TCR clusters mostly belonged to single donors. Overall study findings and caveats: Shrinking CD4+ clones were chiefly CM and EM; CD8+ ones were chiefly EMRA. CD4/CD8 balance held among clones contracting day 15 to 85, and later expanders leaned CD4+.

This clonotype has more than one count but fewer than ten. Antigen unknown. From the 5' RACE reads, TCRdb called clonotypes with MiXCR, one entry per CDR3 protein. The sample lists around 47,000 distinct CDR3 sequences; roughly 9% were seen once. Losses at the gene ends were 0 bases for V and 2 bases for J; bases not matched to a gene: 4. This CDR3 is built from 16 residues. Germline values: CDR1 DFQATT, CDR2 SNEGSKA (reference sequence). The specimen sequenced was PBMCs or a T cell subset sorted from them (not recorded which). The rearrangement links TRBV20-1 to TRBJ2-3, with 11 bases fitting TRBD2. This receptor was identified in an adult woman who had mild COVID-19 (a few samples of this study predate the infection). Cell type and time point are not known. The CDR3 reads CSARDLLAGATDTQYF. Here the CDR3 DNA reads TGCAGTGCTAGAGACTTACTAGCGGGGGCCACAGATACGCAGTATTTT.